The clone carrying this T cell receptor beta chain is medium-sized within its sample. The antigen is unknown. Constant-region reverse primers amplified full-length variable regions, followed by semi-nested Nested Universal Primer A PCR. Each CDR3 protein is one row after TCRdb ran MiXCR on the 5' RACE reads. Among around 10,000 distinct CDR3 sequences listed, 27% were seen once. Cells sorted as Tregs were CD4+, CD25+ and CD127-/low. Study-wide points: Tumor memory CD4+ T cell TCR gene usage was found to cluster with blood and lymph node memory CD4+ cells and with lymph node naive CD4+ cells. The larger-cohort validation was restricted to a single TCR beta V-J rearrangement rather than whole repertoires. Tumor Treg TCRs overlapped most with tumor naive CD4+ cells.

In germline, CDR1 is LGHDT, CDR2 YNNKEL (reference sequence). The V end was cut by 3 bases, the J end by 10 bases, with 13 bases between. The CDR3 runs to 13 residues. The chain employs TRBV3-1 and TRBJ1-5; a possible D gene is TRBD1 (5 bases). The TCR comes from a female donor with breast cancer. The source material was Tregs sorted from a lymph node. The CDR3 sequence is CASSQAGLNPQHF. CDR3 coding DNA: TGTGCCAGCAGCCAGGCAGGGTTAAATCCCCAGCATTTT.